The 2 T cell receptor beta chains in this list originate from one sample, sequenced in a study of blood T cells in healthy people across ages. Together with a sample-barcoded 5' primer, a J-beta primer mix was included in a second PCR lasting roughly 6 to 12 cycles. TCRdb redid the calling of the 5' RACE reads with MiXCR, one entry per CDR3 protein. The table has fewer than 1,000,000 distinct CDR3 sequences, about 47% seen once. Sequenced sample: blood. Receptors originate from a man of 80 years or more in good health.

In this sample, this clonotype turned up many times. The rearrangement links TRBV28 to TRBJ1-1, with D unresolved. V lost 3 bases and J 4 bases, leaving 9 bases between the germline ends. The CDR3 sequence is 13 residues long. Germline V gives CDR1 MDHEN, CDR2 SYDVKM. The CDR3: CASSFALGTEAFF. DNA of the CDR3: TGTGCCAGCAGTTTTGCCCTGGGCACTGAAGCTTTCTTT.

V usage is TRBV20-1 and J usage is TRBJ1-1, with 8 bases matching TRBD1. Trimming removed 0 bases from V and 0 bases from J; junction bases left unmatched: 15. This CDR3 region has 19 residues. The germline V gene has CDR1 DFQATT and CDR2 SNEGSKA (reference sequence). CDR3 nucleotides: TGCAGTGCTAGAGACCTATTGGGGACAGGCCCATTCATGAACACTGAAGCTTTCTTT. Protein sequence: CSARDLLGTGPFMNTEAFF.